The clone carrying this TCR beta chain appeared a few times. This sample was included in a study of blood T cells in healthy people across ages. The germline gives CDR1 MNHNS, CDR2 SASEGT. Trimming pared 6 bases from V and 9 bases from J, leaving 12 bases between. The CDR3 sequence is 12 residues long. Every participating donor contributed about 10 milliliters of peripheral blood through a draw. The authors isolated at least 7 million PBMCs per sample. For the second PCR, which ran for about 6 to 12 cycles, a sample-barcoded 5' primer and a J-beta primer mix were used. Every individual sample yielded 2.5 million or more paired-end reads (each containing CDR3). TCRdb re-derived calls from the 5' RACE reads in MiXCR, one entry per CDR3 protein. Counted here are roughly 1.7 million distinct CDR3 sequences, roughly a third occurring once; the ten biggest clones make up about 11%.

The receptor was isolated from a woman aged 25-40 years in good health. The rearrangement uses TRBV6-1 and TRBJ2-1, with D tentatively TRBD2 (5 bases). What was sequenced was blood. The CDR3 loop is CASRFGRGEQFF. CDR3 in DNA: TGTGCCAGCAGGTTTGGACGGGGTGAGCAGTTCTTC.